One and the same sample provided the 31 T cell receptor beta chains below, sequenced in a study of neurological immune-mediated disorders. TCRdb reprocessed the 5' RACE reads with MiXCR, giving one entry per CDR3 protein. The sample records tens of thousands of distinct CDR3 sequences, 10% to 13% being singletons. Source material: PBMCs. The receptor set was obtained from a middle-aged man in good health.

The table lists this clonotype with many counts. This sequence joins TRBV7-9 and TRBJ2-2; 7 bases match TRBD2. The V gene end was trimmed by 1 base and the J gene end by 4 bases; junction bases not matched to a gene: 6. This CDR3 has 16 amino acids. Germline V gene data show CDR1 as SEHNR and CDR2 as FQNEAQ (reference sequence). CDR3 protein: CASSLVSSGLTGELFF. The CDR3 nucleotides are TGTGCCAGCAGCTTAGTTTCTAGCGGCCTCACCGGGGAGCTGTTTTTT.

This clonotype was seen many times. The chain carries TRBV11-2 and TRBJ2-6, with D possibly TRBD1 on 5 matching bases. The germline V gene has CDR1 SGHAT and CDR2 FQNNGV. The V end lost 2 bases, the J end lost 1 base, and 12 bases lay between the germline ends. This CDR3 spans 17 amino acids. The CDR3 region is CASSLRQTGSGANVLTF. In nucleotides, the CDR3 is TGTGCCAGCAGCTTACGCCAAACAGGATCTGGGGCCAACGTCCTGACTTTC.

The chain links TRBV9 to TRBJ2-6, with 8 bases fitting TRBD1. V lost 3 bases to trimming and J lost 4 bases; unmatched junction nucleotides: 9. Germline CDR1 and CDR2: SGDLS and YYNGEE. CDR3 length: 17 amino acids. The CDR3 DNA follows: TGTGCCAGCAGCGCGGGACAGGATTTGGTCGGGGCCAACGTCCTGACTTTC. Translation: CASSAGQDLVGANVLTF.

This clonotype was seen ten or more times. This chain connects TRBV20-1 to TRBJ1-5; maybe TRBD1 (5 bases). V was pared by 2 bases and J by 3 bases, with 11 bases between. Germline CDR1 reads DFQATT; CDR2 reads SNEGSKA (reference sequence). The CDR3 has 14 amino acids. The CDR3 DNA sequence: TGCAGTGCTAGACAGGGAAAACTCAATCAGCCCCAGCATTTT. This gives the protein CSARQGKLNQPQHF.

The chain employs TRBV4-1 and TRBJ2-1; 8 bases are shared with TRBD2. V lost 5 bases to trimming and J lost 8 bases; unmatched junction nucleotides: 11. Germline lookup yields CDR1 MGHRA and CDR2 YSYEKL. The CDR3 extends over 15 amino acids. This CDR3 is CASSFHPLRGDEQFF. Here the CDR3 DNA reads TGCGCCAGCAGCTTCCATCCTCTGCGGGGGGATGAGCAGTTCTTC.

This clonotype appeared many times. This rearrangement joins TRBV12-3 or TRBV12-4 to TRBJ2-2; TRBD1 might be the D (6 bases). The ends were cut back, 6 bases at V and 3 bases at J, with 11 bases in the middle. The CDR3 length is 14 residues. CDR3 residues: CASSFDRYTGELFF. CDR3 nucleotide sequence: TGTGCCAGCAGCTTCGACAGGTACACCGGGGAGCTGTTTTTT.

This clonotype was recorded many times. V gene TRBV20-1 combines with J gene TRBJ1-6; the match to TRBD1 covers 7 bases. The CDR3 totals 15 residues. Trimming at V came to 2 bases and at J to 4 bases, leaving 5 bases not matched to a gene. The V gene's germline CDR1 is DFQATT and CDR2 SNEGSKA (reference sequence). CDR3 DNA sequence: TGCAGTGCTAGACCCGGGACAGCATATAATTCACCCCTCCACTTT. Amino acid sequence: CSARPGTAYNSPLHF.

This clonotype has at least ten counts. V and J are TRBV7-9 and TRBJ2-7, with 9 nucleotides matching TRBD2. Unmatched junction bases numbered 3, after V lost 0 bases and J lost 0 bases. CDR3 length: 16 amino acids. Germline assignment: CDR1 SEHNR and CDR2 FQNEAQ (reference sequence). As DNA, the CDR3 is TGTGCCAGCAGCTTAGCGATTAGCGGGGGCTCCTACGAGCAGTACTTC. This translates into CASSLAISGGSYEQYF.

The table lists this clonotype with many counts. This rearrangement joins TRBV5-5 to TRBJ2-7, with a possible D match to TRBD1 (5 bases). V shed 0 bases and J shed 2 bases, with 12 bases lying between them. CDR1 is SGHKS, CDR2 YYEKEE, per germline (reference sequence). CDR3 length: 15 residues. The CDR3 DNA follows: TGTGCCAGCAGCTTGGGAGCAGGGTGGGCCTACGAGCAGTACTTC. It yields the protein CASSLGAGWAYEQYF.

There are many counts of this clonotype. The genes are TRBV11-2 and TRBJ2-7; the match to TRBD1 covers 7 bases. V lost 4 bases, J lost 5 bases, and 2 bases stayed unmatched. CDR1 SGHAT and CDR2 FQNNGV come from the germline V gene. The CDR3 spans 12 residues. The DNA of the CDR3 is TGTGCCAGCAGCTACACAGGGGACGAGCAGTACTTC. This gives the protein CASSYTGDEQYF.

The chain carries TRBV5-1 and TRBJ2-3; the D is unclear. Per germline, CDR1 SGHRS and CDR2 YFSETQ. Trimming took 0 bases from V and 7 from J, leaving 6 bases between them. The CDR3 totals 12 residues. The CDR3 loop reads CASSLGYYTQYF. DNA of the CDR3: TGCGCCAGCAGCTTGGGTTACTATACGCAGTATTTT.

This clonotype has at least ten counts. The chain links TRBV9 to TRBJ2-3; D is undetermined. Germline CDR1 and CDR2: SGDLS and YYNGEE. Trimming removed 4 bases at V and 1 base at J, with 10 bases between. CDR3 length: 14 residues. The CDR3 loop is CASSPREGTDTQYF. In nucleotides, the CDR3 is TGTGCCAGCAGCCCTCGAGAGGGCACAGATACGCAGTATTTT.

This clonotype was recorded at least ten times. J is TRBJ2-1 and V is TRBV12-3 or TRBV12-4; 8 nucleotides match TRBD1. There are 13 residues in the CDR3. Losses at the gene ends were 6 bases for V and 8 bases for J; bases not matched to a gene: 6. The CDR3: CASRTGEAHEQFF. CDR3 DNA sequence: TGTGCCAGCAGGACAGGGGAAGCTCATGAGCAGTTCTTC.

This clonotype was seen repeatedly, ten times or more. The CDR3 DNA reads as TGTGCCAGCAGTCCGGGACAGGGGTCGCAGCCCCAGCATTTT. Translated: CASSPGQGSQPQHF. The chain uses TRBV27 and TRBJ1-5, with 10 bases lining up with TRBD1. The CDR3 is 14 residues long. The J segment lost 7 bases and the V segment lost 5 bases, leaving 5 bases of the junction unmatched. The germline gives CDR1 MNHEY, CDR2 SMNVEV (reference sequence).

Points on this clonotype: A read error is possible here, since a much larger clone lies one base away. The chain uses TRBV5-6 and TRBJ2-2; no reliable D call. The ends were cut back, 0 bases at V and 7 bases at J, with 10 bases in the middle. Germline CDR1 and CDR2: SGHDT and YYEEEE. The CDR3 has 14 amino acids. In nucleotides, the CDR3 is TGTGCCAGCAGCTTGGACCAGTTTCTCGGGGAGCTGTTTTTT. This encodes CASSLDQFLGELFF.

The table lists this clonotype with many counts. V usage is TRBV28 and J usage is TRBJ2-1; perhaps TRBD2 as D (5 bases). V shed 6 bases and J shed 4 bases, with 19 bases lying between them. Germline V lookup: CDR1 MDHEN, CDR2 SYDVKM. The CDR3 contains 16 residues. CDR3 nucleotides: TGTGCCAGCAGACCCTCAGGCGGGCAGACTTACAATGAGCAGTTCTTC. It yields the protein CASRPSGGQTYNEQFF.

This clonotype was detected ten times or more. CDR3: CASSLRLGQGAYNSPLHF. The CDR3 nucleotides read TGCGCCAGCAGCTTAAGACTCGGACAGGGGGCTTACAATTCACCCCTCCACTTT. V usage is TRBV5-1 and J usage is TRBJ1-6, with 11 bases that match TRBD1. The CDR3 length is 18 residues. Trimming removed 2 bases from V and 7 bases from J; junction bases left unmatched: 11. Germline CDR1 SGHRS, CDR2 YFSETQ. Together with reference TRBV5-1 and TRBJ1-6, the CDR3 gives the full variable domain: KAGVTQTPRYLIKTRGQQVTLSCSPISGHRSVSWYQQTPGQGLQFLFEYFSETQRNKGNFPGRFSGRQFSNSRSEMNVSTLELGDSALYLCASSLRLGQGAYNSPLHFGNGTRLTVT.

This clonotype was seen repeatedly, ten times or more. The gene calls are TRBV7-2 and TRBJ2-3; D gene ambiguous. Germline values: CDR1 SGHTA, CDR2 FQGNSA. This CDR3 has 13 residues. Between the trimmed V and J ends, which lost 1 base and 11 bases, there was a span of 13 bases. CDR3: CASSLGVQREQYF. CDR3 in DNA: TGTGCCAGCAGCTTAGGGGTCCAGCGAGAGCAGTATTTT.

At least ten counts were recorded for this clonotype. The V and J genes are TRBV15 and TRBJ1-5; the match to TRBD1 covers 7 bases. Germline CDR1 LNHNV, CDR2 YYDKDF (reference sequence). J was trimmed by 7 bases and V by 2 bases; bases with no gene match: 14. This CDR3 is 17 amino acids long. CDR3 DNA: TGTGCCACCAGCAGATCGCCGGGACAGAGCTTCGAGCAGCCCCAGCATTTT. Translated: CATSRSPGQSFEQPQHF.

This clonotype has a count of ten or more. The CDR3 sequence is CASSGTGTGDEKLFF. The CDR3 DNA follows: TGCGCCAGCAGCGGAACCGGGACAGGGGATGAAAAACTGTTTTTT. The genes are TRBV5-1 and TRBJ1-4; 10 nucleotides agree with TRBD1. The CDR3 consists of 15 residues. The trim removed 4 bases at V and 6 bases at J, leaving 6 bases unmatched. Germline CDR1 is SGHRS and CDR2 is YFSETQ.

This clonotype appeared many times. This CDR3 is CASSWGDNLSYGYTF. CDR3 nucleotide sequence: TGCGCCAGCAGCTGGGGGGACAACTTGTCCTATGGCTACACCTTC. This chain joins TRBV5-1 and TRBJ1-2; D might be TRBD1 (6 bases). V was pared by 3 bases and J by 4 bases, with 16 bases between. The length of the CDR3 is 15 residues. From germline, CDR1 is SGHRS and CDR2 YFSETQ.

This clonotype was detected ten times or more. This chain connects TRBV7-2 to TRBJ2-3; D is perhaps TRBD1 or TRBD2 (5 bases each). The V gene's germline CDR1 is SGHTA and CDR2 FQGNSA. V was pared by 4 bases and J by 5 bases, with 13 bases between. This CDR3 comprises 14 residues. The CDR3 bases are TGTGCCAGCAGCTGGAGTGGGGGTGGAGATACGCAGTATTTT. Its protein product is CASSWSGGGDTQYF. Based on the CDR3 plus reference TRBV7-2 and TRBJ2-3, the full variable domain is GAGVSQSPSNKVTEKGKDVELRCDPISGHTALYWYRQSLGQGLEFLIYFQGNSAPDKSGLPSDRFSAERTGGSVSTLTIQRTQQEDSAVYLCASSWSGGGDTQYFGPGTRLTVL.

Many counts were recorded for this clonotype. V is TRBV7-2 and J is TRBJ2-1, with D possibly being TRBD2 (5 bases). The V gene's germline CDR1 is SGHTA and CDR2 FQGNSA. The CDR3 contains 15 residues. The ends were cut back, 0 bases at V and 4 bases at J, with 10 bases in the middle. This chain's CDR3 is CASSLAGRNYNEQFF. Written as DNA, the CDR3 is TGTGCCAGCAGCTTAGCGGGGAGAAATTACAATGAGCAGTTCTTC.

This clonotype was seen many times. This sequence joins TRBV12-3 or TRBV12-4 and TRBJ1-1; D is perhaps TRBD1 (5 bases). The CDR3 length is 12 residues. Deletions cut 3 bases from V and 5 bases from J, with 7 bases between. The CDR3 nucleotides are TGTGCCAGCAGTTTTGGGGGAACTGAAGCTTTCTTT. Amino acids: CASSFGGTEAFF.

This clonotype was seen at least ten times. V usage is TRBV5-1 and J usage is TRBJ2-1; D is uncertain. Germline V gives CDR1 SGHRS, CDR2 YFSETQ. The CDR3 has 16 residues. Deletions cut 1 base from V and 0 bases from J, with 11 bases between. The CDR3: CASSLLGSSSYNEQFF. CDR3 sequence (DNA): TGCGCCAGCAGCTTGTTAGGGTCCTCCTCCTACAATGAGCAGTTCTTC.

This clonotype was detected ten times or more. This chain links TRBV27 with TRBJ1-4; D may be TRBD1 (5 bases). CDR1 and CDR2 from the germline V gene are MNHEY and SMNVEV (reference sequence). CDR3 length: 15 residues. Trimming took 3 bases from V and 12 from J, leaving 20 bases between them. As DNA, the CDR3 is TGTGCCAGCAGTTTCCTGGCCCCCCGCGCAGGGCAACTGTTTTTT. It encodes CASSFLAPRAGQLFF.

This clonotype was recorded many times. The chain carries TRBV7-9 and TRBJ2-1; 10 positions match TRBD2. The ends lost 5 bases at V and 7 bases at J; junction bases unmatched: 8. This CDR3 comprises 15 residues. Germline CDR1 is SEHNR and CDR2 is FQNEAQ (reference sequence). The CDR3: CASSEGAGGPNEQFF. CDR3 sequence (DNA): TGTGCCAGCAGCGAAGGAGCGGGAGGGCCGAATGAGCAGTTCTTC.

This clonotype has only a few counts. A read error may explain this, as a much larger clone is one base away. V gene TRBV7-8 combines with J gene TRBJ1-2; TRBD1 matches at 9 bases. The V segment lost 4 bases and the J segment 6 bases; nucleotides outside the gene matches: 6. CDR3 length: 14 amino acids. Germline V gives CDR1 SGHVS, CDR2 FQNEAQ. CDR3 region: CASSSRQGVDGYTF. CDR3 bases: TGTGCCAGCAGCTCTCGACAGGGGGTGGATGGCTACACCTTC.

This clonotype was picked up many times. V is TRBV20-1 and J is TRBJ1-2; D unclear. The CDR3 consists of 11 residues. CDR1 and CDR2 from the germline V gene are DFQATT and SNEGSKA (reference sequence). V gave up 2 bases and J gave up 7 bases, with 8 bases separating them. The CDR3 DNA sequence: TGCAGTGCTAGAAGTCAGGCTGGCTACACCTTC. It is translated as CSARSQAGYTF.

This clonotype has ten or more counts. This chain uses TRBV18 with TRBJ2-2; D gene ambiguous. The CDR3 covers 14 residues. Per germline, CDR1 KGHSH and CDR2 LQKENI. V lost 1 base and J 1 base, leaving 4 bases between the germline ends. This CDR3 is CASSPQGNTGELFF. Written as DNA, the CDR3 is TGTGCCAGCTCACCACAGGGGAACACCGGGGAGCTGTTTTTT. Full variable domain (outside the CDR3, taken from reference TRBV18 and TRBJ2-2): NAGVMQNPRHLVRRRGQEARLRCSPMKGHSHVYWYRQLPEEGLKFMVYLQKENIIDESGMPKERFSAEFPKEGPSILRIQQVVRGDSAAYFCASSPQGNTGELFFGEGSRLTVL.

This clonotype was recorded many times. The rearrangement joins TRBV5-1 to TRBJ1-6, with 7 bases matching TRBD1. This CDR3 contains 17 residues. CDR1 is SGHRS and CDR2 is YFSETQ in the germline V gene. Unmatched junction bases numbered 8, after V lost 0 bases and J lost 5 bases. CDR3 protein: CASSLEGTAGHNSPLHF. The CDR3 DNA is TGCGCCAGCAGCTTGGAGGGGACAGCCGGACATAATTCACCCCTCCACTTT.